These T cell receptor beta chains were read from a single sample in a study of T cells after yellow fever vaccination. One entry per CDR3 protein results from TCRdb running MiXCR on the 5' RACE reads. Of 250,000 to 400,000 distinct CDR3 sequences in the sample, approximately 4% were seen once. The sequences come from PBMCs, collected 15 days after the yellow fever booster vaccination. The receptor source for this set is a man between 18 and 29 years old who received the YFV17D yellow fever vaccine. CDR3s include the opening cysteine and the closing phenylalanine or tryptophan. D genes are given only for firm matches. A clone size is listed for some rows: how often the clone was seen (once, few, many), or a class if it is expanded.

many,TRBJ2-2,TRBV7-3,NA,TGTGCCAGCAGCTTACAAGGAGCCGGGGAGCTGTTTTTT,CASSLQGAGELFF
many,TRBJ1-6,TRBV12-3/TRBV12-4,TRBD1,TGTGCCAGCAGTCCTAGACAGGGGGCGAATTCACCCCTCCACTTT,CASSPRQGANSPLHF
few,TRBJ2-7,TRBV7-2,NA,TGTGCCACCTCCTTTGGAGGGGGCAACGAGCAGTACTTC,CATSFGGGNEQYF
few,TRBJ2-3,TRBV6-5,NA,TGTGCCAGCAGACCCATACCCAGTAGCACAGATACGCAGTATTTT,CASRPIPSSTDTQYF
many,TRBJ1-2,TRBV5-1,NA,TGCGCCAGCAGCTTGTCCCCAGGGAACTATGGCTACACCTTC,CASSLSPGNYGYTF
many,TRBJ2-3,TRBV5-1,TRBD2,TGCGCCAGCACCCCGGGCGGTCGGGAGGGAGATACGCAGTATTTT,CASTPGGREGDTQYF
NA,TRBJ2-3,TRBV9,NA,TGTGCCAGCAGCGAGGGGGGTCTAGCGGACAGCTCTGATACGCAGTATTTT,CASSEGGLADSSDTQYF
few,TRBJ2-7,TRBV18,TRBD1,TGTGCCAGCTCTCCTAGACAGGGTGGGAACTACGAGCAGTACTTC,CASSPRQGGNYEQYF
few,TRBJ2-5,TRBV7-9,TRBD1,TGTGCCAGCAGCTCGACAGGGGGCCTGGAGACCCAGTACTTC,CASSSTGGLETQYF
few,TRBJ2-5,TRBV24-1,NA,TGTGCCACCAGTGATTTCGAGGACAACCTCCAAGAGACCCAGTACTTC,CATSDFEDNLQETQYF
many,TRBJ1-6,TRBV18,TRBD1,TGTGCCAGCTCACCTGCGGGACAGGGTAGGAATTCACCCCTCCACTTT,CASSPAGQGRNSPLHF
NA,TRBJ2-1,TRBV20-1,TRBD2,TGCAGTGCTTGGGTTCCGGGACTAGCGGGGGGGGACAATGAGCAGTTCTTC,CSAWVPGLAGGDNEQFF
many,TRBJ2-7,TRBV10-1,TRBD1,TGCGCCAGCAGTGAATTTTGGGACAGGGATTGGCACGAGCAGTACTTC,CASSEFWDRDWHEQYF
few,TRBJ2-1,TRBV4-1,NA,TGCGCCAGCAGCCAAGCCTCAGCGGATGAGCAGTTCTTC,CASSQASADEQFF
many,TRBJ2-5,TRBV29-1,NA,TGCAGCGTTGAAGGGACAGCTCAAGAGACCCAGTACTTC,CSVEGTAQETQYF
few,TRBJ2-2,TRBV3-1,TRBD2,TGTGCCAGCAGCCCACTAGCGGGGGGCGAGAACACCGGGGAGCTGTTTTTT,CASSPLAGGENTGELFF
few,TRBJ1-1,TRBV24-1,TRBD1,TGTGCCACCAGTCCCGGCTTAGGACAGGGTAACACTGAAGCTTTCTTT,CATSPGLGQGNTEAFF
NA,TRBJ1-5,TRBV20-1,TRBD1,TGCAGTGCTACGGTCGGACAGGGCCATAGCAATCAGCCCCAGCATTTT,CSATVGQGHSNQPQHF
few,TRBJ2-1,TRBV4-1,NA,TGCGCCAGCAGCCAACACTTAAACAATGAGCAGTTCTTC,CASSQHLNNEQFF
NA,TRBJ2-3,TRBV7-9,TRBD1,TGTGCCAGCAGCTTAACTGCCAGGGGGCTAGATACGCAGTATTTT,CASSLTARGLDTQYF
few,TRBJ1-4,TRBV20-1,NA,TGCAGTGCTAGAGCCCGGGACAAAAATGAAAAACTGTTTTTT,CSARARDKNEKLFF
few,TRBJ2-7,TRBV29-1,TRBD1,TGCAGCGTTGAAGACAGTACAGGGGGGTCCTACGAGCAGTACTTC,CSVEDSTGGSYEQYF
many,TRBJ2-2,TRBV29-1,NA,TGCAGCGTTGTATGGGGGCAGACTCACACCGGGGAGCTGTTTTTT,CSVVWGQTHTGELFF
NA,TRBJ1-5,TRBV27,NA,TGTGCCAGCAGTAGTGGGAACGGAGGGCCCCAGCATTTT,CASSSGNGGPQHF
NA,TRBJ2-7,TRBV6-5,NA,TGTGCCAGCAGTTCCCCCCACTCCGGCGAGCAGTACTTC,CASSSPHSGEQYF
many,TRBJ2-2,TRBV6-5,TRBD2,TGTGCCAGTACGACTAGCGGTAACACCGGGGAGCTGTTTTTT,CASTTSGNTGELFF
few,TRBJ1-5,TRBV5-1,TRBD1,TGCGCCAGCAGCTATACAGGGGAAAATCAGCCCCAGCATTTT,CASSYTGENQPQHF
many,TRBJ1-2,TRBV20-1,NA,TGCAGTGCTCCGAAGTGGGCAGGGGATGGCTACACCTTC,CSAPKWAGDGYTF
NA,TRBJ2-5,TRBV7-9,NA,TGTGCCGGGTCCCTGGCAGGAGTTCAAGAGACCCAGTACTTC,CAGSLAGVQETQYF
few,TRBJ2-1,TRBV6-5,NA,TGTGCCAGCAGTCAGAACACGGCTAACAATGAGCAGTTCTTC,CASSQNTANNEQFF
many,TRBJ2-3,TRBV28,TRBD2,TGTGCCAGCAGACCCCTAGCGGGGGTGGCAGATACGCAGTATTTT,CASRPLAGVADTQYF
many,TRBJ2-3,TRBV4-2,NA,TGTGCCAGCACCTCAGGGGGGTACAACACAGATACGCAGTATTTT,CASTSGGYNTDTQYF
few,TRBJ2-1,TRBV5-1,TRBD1,TGCGCCAGCAGCCCGACAGGGGTTAGAGATGAGCAGTTCTTC,CASSPTGVRDEQFF
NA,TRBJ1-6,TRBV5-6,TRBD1,TGTGCCGGCAGCCCGACAGGGTGGGGGCCCCTCCACTTT,CAGSPTGWGPLHF
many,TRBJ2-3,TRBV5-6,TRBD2,TGTGCCAGCAGCCGCCTCGGAGCGGGGGGTGGCACAGATACGCAGTATTTT,CASSRLGAGGGTDTQYF
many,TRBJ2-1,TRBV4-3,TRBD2,TGCGCCAGCAGCCAAGATTCCGCGGGGGGGTACAATGAGCAGTTCTTC,CASSQDSAGGYNEQFF
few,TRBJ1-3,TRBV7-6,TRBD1,TGTGCCAGCAGCTCAGGACAGGGGGCAGCTGGAAACACCATATATTTT,CASSSGQGAAGNTIYF
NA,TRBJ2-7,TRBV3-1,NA,TGTGCCAGCACCCAAGAGGGAGAGCTTTATTACGAGCAGTACTTC,CASTQEGELYYEQYF
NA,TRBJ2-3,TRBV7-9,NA,TGTGCCAGCAGCTTCCCCCGACGGTCAGATACGCAGTATTTT,CASSFPRRSDTQYF
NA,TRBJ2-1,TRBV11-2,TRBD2,TGTGCCAGCAGCTGGCCGGGACTAGCGAAATACAATGAGCAGTTCTTC,CASSWPGLAKYNEQFF
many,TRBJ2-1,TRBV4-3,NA,TGCGCCAGCAGCCAAGATTCGGGGGTCTCCTACAATGAGCAGTTCTTC,CASSQDSGVSYNEQFF
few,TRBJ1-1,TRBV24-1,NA,TGTGCCACCAGTTCCGGGACCCACACTGAAGCTTTCTTT,CATSSGTHTEAFF